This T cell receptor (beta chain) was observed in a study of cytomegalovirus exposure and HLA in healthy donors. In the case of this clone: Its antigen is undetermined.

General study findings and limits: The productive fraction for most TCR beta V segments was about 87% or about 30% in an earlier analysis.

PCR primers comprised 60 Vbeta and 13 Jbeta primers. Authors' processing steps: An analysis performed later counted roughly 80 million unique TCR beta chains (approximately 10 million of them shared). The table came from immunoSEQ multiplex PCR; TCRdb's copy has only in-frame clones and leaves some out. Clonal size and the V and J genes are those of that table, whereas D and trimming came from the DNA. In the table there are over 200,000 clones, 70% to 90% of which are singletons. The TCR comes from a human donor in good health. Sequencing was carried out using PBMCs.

In DNA, the CDR3 is TGCGCCAGCAGCTTGGGATACAGGAACGCGAACACCGGGGAGCTGTTTTTT. It translates to CASSLGYRNANTGELFF. The rearrangement links TRBV5-1 to TRBJ2-2; D might be TRBD1 (5 bases). Trimming cost V 0 bases and J 0 bases, with 12 bases left between them. The CDR3 length is 17 residues. Germline CDR1 reads SGHRS; CDR2 reads YFSETQ.